These 21 T cell receptor beta chains were all obtained from the same sample, sequenced in a study of T cells in Graves' hyperthyroidism and ophthalmopathy. Amplification targeted TCR beta CDR3 regions from RNA transcripts. HTBI primers were employed in a first-round RT-PCR of the TCR CDR3. TCRdb redid the calling of the multiplex PCR reads with MiXCR, one entry per CDR3 protein. The sample has around 500,000 distinct CDR3 sequences, around a fifth seen once. Sequences were obtained from blood. Every receptor here comes from a woman in her sixties or seventies with Graves' ophthalmopathy.

This clonotype has more than one count but fewer than ten. V gene TRBV3-1 combines with J gene TRBJ2-2, with 12 positions matching TRBD2. In germline, CDR1 is LGHDT, CDR2 YNNKEL (reference sequence). The ends lost 5 bases at V and 7 bases at J; junction bases unmatched: 5. The CDR3 loop spans 15 amino acids. This chain's CDR3 is CASSASGRADGELFF. The CDR3 DNA sequence: TGTGCCAGCAGCGCTAGCGGGAGGGCCGACGGGGAGCTGTTTTTT.

Only a few counts were recorded for this clonotype. The chain employs TRBV6-1 and TRBJ1-5; D unresolved. The ends were cut back, 6 bases at V and 9 bases at J, with 12 bases in the middle. Germline-derived CDR1 and CDR2 are MNHNS and SASEGT. The CDR3 spans 12 residues. CDR3 amino acids: CASSEGNLPQHF. The CDR3 coding sequence is TGTGCCAGCAGCGAGGGTAACCTGCCCCAGCATTTT.

This clonotype showed up just a few times. This rearrangement joins TRBV19 to TRBJ1-4, with D possibly being TRBD1 (6 bases). The length of the CDR3 is 16 residues. Per germline, CDR1 LNHDA and CDR2 SQIVND (reference sequence). With 4 bases removed from V and 5 bases from J, the gap between germline ends came to 17 bases. CDR3 bases: TGTGCCAGTAGTAAGGAAGCGGACAGAGGAAATGAAAAACTGTTTTTT. This sequence encodes CASSKEADRGNEKLFF.

The CDR3 spells CATAQATNTEAFF. The CDR3 coding sequence is TGTGCCACCGCACAGGCGACGAACACTGAAGCTTTCTTT. The V call is TRBV25-1, the J call TRBJ1-1; perhaps TRBD1 as D (5 bases). CDR1 MGHDK and CDR2 SYGVNS come from the germline V gene. This CDR3 is built from 13 residues. The V gene lost 10 bases and the J gene lost 1 base, with 13 bases spanning the gap.

The table lists this clonotype with many counts. V and J are TRBV7-8 and TRBJ2-2; D is ambiguous. CDR1 SGHVS and CDR2 FQNEAQ come from the germline V gene. The CDR3 is made up of 14 amino acids. V was cut by 1 base and J by 2 bases, with 5 bases left in between. In nucleotides, the CDR3 is TGTGCCAGCAGCTTAGGAAAAAACACCGGGGAGCTGTTTTTT. The encoded protein is CASSLGKNTGELFF.

The chain recombines TRBV12-3 or TRBV12-4 with TRBJ1-5, with TRBD1 matching 8 bases. The CDR3 loop spans 13 amino acids. J was trimmed by 7 bases and V by 5 bases; bases with no gene match: 4. Written as DNA, the CDR3 is TGTGCCAGCAGTCAGGGGGCAAAGCAGCCCCAGCATTTT. This encodes CASSQGAKQPQHF.

This clonotype showed up just a few times. The V gene is TRBV20-1, the J gene TRBJ1-4, with a tentative D call TRBD1 (5 bases). Germline values: CDR1 DFQATT, CDR2 SNEGSKA (reference sequence). CDR3 length equals 12 residues. Trimming cost V 2 bases and J 10 bases, with 11 bases left between them. This chain's CDR3 is CSARSRTGKLFF. In nucleotides, the CDR3 is TGCAGTGCTAGATCCCGTACAGGAAAACTGTTTTTT.

The table lists this clonotype with many counts. The rearrangement links TRBV9 to TRBJ2-1; TRBD1 might be the D (5 bases). Trimming stripped 0 bases from V and 5 bases from J, with 15 bases between. Germline V lookup: CDR1 SGDLS, CDR2 YYNGEE. The CDR3 contains 16 residues. Here the CDR3 DNA reads TGTGCCAGCAGCGTAGGGGTTGGACAAGGTAACAATGAGCAGTTCTTC. This gives the protein CASSVGVGQGNNEQFF.

The chain links TRBV28 to TRBJ2-3; tentatively, D is TRBD2 (7 bases). From germline, CDR1 is MDHEN and CDR2 SYDVKM. Trimming took off 4 bases at V and 1 base at J, with 15 bases between the two ends. The CDR3 totals 16 residues. CDR3 sequence reads: CASSSHRGAGTDTQYF. In DNA form, the CDR3 reads TGTGCCAGCAGTTCCCATCGGGGGGCAGGCACAGATACGCAGTATTTT.

This clonotype was observed a few times. The chain combines TRBV20-1 with TRBJ2-1, with TRBD2 matching over 8 bases. The CDR3 length is 14 residues. CDR1 DFQATT and CDR2 SNEGSKA come from the germline V gene (reference sequence). Trimming at V came to 3 bases and at J to 9 bases, leaving 10 bases not matched to a gene. The CDR3 is CSASRGTSKAEQFF. The CDR3, as DNA: TGCAGTGCTAGCCGGGGGACTAGTAAGGCTGAGCAGTTCTTC.

This clonotype came up a few times. The chain has TRBV3-1 and TRBJ1-2; D is perhaps TRBD1 (5 bases). This CDR3 has 14 residues. V was clipped by 6 bases and J by 8 bases, with 19 bases between them. Per germline, CDR1 LGHDT and CDR2 YNNKEL (reference sequence). CDR3 residues: CASRSNDRGRGYTF. The CDR3 DNA sequence: TGTGCCAGCAGATCTAACGACAGAGGGAGGGGCTACACCTTC.

The chain has TRBV11-2 and TRBJ2-1; 10 bases map to TRBD2. Germline assignment: CDR1 SGHAT and CDR2 FQNNGV. The CDR3 runs to 17 residues. The ends lost 1 base at V and 9 bases at J; junction bases unmatched: 12. The CDR3: CASSLAPLLAGAGEQFF. The CDR3, as DNA: TGTGCCAGCAGCTTAGCTCCTCTGCTAGCGGGAGCCGGTGAGCAGTTCTTC.

The chain uses TRBV3-1 and TRBJ2-4, with TRBD1 identical over 8 bases. The CDR3 sequence is 15 residues long. Looked up from germline, CDR1 is LGHDT and CDR2 is YNNKEL (reference sequence). Unmatched junction bases numbered 6, after V lost 4 bases and J lost 4 bases. CDR3 loop: CASSPSGQEKNIQYF. The CDR3 coding sequence is TGTGCCAGCAGCCCCTCGGGACAGGAGAAAAACATTCAGTACTTC.

The genes are TRBV20-1 and TRBJ2-7, with D possibly TRBD2 on 6 matching bases. Germline CDR1 reads DFQATT; CDR2 reads SNEGSKA (reference sequence). V was pared by 6 bases and J by 3 bases, with 15 bases between. There are 13 residues in the CDR3. In DNA form, the CDR3 reads TGCAGTGCCAGGCGACTAGTGATCTACGAGCAGTACTTC. This sequence encodes CSARRLVIYEQYF.

The rearrangement joins TRBV6-1 to TRBJ2-7; 10 nucleotides agree with TRBD2. Germline CDR1 is MNHNS and CDR2 is SASEGT. Trimming cost V 8 bases and J 0 bases; bases outside gene matches: 4. The CDR3 consists of 14 residues. The CDR3 spells CASGGLADSYEQYF. CDR3 bases: TGTGCCAGCGGTGGACTAGCGGACTCCTACGAGCAGTACTTC.

This clonotype appeared a single time. The J gene is TRBJ1-5, the V gene TRBV19; D is undetermined. In germline, CDR1 is LNHDA, CDR2 SQIVND (reference sequence). CDR3 length: 17 residues. The germline V and J ends were trimmed by 4 bases and 0 bases, with 16 bases remaining between them. CDR3 region: CASSTLKGIVSNQPQHF. CDR3 nucleotides: TGTGCCAGTAGTACTCTTAAGGGAATTGTTAGCAATCAGCCCCAGCATTTT.

This clonotype was detected a few times. The chain recombines TRBV7-2 with TRBJ1-2; weak D call: TRBD1 (6 bases). The CDR3 spans 19 residues. Between the trimmed V and J ends, which lost 2 bases and 1 base, there was a span of 23 bases. CDR1 SGHTA and CDR2 FQGNSA come from the germline V gene. The CDR3 nucleotides are TGTGCCAGCAGCTTAAGGGTCCGGCGCCGGACAGAAAATAACTATGGCTACACCTTC. This codes for CASSLRVRRRTENNYGYTF.

This clonotype was counted once. The chain joins TRBV7-2 to TRBJ2-5; 8 bases fit TRBD1. V was clipped by 5 bases and J by 6 bases; unmatched bases: 14. Per the germline V gene, CDR1 is SGHTA and CDR2 is FQGNSA. The CDR3 contains 16 residues. CDR3 nucleotide sequence: TGTGCCAGCAGCCGTGGACAGGGCGAGCGACGGAAGACCCAGTACTTC. Encoded protein: CASSRGQGERRKTQYF. Looking up the rest from reference TRBV7-2 and TRBJ2-5 gives the full variable domain: GAGVSQSPSNKVTEKGKDVELRCDPISGHTALYWYRQSLGQGLEFLIYFQGNSAPDKSGLPSDRFSAERTGGSVSTLTIQRTQQEDSAVYLCASSRGQGERRKTQYFGPGTRLLVL.

This clonotype showed up just a few times. This sequence joins TRBV12-3 or TRBV12-4 and TRBJ1-2, with D maybe TRBD1 (6 bases). Trimming cost V 3 bases and J 0 bases, with 20 bases left between them. The CDR3 length is 18 residues. The CDR3 loop reads CASSFPMTGQTPNYGYTF. The CDR3, as DNA: TGTGCCAGCAGTTTCCCTATGACCGGACAGACCCCTAACTATGGCTACACCTTC.

The chain joins TRBV12-3 or TRBV12-4 to TRBJ2-1; 12 positions match TRBD2. This CDR3 contains 16 residues. Trimming removed 5 bases from V and 4 bases from J; junction bases left unmatched: 6. This CDR3 reads CASSQGLAGNYNEQFF. DNA for the CDR3: TGTGCCAGCAGTCAGGGACTAGCGGGTAATTACAATGAGCAGTTCTTC.

This rearrangement joins TRBV19 to TRBJ2-3, with no clear D. Trimming stripped 2 bases from V and 3 bases from J, with 9 bases between. Per the germline V gene, CDR1 is LNHDA and CDR2 is SQIVND (reference sequence). CDR3 size: 14 residues. CDR3 sequence (DNA): TGTGCCAGTAGTATAAGCGTGGGGACAGATACGCAGTATTTT. Translated, it gives CASSISVGTDTQYF.